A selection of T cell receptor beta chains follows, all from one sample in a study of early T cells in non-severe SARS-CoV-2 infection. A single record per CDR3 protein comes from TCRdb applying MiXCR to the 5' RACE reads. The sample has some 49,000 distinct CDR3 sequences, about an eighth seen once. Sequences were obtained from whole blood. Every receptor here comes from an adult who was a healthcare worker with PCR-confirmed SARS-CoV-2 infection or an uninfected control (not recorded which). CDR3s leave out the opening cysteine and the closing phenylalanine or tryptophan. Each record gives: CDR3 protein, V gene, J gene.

cdr3_aa: ASSSSTDTQY; v_call: TRBV7-9; j_call: TRBJ2-3
cdr3_aa: SARVPSSYEQY; v_call: TRBV20-1; j_call: TRBJ2-7
cdr3_aa: ASTLGAVTYEQY; v_call: TRBV6-2/TRBV6-3; j_call: TRBJ2-7
cdr3_aa: ASSPNNSPLH; v_call: TRBV6-5; j_call: TRBJ1-6
cdr3_aa: ASSWGQSYGYT; v_call: TRBV7-9; j_call: TRBJ1-2
cdr3_aa: ASSLSPGRSSYEQY; v_call: TRBV5-1; j_call: TRBJ2-7
cdr3_aa: ASSPKGTPNTEAF; v_call: TRBV3-1; j_call: TRBJ1-1
cdr3_aa: ASTLKGPVNSPLH; v_call: TRBV12-3/TRBV12-4; j_call: TRBJ1-6
cdr3_aa: ASSERPYNSPLH; v_call: TRBV25-1; j_call: TRBJ1-6
cdr3_aa: ASRPAGGPSNEQY; v_call: TRBV12-3/TRBV12-4; j_call: TRBJ2-7
cdr3_aa: ASSPTGGEF; v_call: TRBV7-8; j_call: TRBJ2-1